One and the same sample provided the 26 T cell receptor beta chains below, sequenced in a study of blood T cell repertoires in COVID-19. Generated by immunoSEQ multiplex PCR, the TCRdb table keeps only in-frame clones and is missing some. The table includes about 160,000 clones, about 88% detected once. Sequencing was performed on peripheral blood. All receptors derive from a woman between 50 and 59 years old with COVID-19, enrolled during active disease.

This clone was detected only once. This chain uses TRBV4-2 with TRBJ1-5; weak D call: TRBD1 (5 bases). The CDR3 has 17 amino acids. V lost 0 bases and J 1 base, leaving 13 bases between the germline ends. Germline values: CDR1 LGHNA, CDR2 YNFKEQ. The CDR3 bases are TGTGCCAGCAGCCAAGATTTCAGGGCTTTGAGCAATCAGCCCCAGCATTTT. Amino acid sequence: CASSQDFRALSNQPQHF.

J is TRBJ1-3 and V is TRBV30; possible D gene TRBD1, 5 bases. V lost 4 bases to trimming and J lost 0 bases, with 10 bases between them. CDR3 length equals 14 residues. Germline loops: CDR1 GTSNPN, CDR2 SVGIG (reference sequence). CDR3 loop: CAWTMGGSGNTIYF. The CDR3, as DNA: TGTGCCTGGACAATGGGGGGCTCTGGAAACACCATATATTTT.

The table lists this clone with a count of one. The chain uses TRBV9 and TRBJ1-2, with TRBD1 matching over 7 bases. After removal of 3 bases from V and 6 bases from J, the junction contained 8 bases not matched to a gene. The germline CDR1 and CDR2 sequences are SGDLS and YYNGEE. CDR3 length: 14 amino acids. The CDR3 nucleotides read TGTGCCAGCAGCGCGGAGACAGGGCCCCATGGCTACACCTTC. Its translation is CASSAETGPHGYTF.

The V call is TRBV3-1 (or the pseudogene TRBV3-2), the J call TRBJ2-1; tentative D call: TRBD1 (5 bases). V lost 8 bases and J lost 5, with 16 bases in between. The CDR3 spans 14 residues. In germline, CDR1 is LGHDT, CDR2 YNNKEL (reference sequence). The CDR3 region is CASRKTQGDNEQFF. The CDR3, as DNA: TGTGCCAGCCGTAAGACCCAGGGCGACAATGAGCAGTTCTTC.

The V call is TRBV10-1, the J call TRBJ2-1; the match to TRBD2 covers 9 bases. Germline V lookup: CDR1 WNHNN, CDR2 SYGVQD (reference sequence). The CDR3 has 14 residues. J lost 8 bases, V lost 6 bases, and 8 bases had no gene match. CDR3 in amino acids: CASSLSGGIHEQFF. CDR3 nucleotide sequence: TGCGCCAGCAGCCTCAGCGGGGGGATCCATGAGCAGTTCTTC.

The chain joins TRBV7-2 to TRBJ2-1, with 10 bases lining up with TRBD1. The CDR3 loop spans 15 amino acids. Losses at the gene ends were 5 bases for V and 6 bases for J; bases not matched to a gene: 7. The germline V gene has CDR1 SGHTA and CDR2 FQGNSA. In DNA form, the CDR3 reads TGTGCCAGCAGCCCGAGACAGGGGGCGTTCAATGAGCAGTTCTTC. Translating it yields CASSPRQGAFNEQFF. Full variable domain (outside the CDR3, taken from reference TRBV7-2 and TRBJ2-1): GAGVSQSPSNKVTEKGKDVELRCDPISGHTALYWYRQSLGQGLEFLIYFQGNSAPDKSGLPSDRFSAERTGGSVSTLTIQRTQQEDSAVYLCASSPRQGAFNEQFFGPGTRLTVL.

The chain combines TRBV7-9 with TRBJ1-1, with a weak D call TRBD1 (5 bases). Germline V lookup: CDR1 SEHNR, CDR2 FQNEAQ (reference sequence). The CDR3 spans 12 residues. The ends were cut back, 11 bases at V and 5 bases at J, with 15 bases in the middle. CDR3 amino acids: CAPPRGGTEAFF. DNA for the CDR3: TGTGCCCCACCGAGGGGAGGGACTGAAGCTTTCTTT.

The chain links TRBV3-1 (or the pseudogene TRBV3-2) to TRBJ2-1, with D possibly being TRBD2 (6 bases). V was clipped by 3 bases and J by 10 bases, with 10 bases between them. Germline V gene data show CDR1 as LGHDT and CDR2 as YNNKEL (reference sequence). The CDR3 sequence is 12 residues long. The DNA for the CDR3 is TGTGCCAGCAGCCACCCGGGGGTCGAGCAGTTCTTC. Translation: CASSHPGVEQFF.

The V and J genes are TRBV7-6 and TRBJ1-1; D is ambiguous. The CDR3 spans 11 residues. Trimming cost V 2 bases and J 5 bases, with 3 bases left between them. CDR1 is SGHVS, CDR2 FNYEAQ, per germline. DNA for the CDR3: TGTGCCAGCAGCTTAATAACTGAAGCTTTCTTT. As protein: CASSLITEAFF.

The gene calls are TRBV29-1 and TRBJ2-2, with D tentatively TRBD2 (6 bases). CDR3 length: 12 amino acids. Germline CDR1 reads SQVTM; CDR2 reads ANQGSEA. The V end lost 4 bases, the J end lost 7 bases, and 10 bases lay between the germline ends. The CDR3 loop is CSVVLGGGELFF. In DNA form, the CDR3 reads TGCAGCGTTGTTTTGGGGGGCGGGGAGCTGTTTTTT.

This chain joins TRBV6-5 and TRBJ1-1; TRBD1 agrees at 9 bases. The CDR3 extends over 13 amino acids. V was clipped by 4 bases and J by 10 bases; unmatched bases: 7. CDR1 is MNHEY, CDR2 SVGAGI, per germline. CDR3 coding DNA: TGTGCCAGCAGTTTCCCGGGACAGGGCGTAGCTTTCTTT. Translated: CASSFPGQGVAFF.

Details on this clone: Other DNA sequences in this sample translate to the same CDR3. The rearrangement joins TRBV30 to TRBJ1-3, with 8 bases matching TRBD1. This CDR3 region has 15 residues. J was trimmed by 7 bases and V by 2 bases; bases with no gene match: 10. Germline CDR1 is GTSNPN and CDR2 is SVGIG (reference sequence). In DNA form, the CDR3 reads TGTGCCTGGAGTTTCCCCGGGACAGGCAGTAACACCATATATTTT. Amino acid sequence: CAWSFPGTGSNTIYF. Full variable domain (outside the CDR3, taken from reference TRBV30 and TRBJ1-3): SQTIHQWPATLVQPVGSPLSLECTVEGTSNPNLYWYRQAAGRGLQLLFYSVGIGQISSEVPQNLSASRPQDRQFILSSKKLLLSDSGFYLCAWSFPGTGSNTIYFGEGSWLTVV.

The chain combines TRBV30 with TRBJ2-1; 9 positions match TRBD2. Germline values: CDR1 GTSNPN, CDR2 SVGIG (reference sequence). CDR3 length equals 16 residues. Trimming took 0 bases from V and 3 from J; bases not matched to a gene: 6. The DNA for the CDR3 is TGTGCCTGGAGTGTGTTTAGCGGGGGCCGCTACAATGAGCAGTTCTTC. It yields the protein CAWSVFSGGRYNEQFF.

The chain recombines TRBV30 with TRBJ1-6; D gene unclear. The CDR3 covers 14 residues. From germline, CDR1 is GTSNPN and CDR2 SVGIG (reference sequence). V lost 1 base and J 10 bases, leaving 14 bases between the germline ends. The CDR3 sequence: CAWSEGLAGSPLHF. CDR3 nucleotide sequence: TGTGCCTGGAGTGAGGGCCTGGCGGGCTCACCCCTCCACTTT.

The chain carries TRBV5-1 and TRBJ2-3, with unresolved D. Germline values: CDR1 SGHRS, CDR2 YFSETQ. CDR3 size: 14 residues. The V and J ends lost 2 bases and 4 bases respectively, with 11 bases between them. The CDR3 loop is CASSFSLSADTQYF. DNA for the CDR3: TGCGCCAGCAGCTTTAGCTTGTCCGCAGATACGCAGTATTTT.

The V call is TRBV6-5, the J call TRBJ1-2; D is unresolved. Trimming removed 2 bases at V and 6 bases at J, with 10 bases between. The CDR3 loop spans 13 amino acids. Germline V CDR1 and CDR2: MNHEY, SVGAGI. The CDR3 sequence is CASSYVGTHGYTF. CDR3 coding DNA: TGTGCCAGCAGTTACGTTGGCACCCATGGCTACACCTTC.

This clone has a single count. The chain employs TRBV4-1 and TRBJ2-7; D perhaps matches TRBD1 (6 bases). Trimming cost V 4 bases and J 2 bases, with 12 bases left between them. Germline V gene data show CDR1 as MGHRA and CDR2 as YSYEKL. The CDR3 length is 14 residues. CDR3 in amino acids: CASSPRDMTYEQYF. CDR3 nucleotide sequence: TGCGCCAGCAGCCCCCGGGACATGACCTACGAGCAGTACTTC.

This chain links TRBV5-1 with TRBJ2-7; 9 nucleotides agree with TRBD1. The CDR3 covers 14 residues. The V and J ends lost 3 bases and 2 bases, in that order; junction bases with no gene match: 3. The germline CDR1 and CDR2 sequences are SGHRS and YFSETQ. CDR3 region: CASSSRTGAYEQYF. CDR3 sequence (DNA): TGCGCCAGCAGCTCGAGGACAGGGGCCTACGAGCAGTACTTC.

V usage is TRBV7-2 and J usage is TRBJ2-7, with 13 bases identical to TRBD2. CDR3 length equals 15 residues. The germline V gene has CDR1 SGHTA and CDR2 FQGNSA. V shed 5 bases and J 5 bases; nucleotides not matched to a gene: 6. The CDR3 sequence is CASSIGLAGDHEQYF. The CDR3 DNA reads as TGTGCCAGCAGCATCGGACTAGCGGGGGACCACGAGCAGTACTTC.

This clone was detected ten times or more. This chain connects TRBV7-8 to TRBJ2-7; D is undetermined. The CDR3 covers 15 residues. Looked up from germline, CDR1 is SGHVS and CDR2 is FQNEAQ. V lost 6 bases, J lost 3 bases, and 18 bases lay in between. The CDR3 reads CASRSFRSSYYEQYF. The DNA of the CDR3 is TGTGCCAGCAGATCATTTAGATCCTCCTACTACGAGCAGTACTTC.

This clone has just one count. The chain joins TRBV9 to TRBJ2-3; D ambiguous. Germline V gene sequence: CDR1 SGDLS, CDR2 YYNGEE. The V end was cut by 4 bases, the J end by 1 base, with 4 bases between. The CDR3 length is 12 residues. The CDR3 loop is CASSSGTDTQYF. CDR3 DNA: TGTGCCAGCAGCAGCGGCACAGATACGCAGTATTTT.

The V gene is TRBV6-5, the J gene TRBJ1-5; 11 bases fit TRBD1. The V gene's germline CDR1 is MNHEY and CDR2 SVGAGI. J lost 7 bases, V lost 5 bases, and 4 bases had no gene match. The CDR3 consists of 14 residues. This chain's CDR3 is CASSTRTGGQPQHF. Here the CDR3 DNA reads TGTGCCAGCAGTACAAGGACAGGGGGCCAGCCCCAGCATTTT.

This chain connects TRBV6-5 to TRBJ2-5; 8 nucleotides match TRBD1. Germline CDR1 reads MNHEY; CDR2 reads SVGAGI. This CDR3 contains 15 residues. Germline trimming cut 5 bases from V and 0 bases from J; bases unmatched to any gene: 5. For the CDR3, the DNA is TGTGCCAGCAGTCCGAGGACAGGGAACCAAGAGACCCAGTACTTC. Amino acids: CASSPRTGNQETQYF.

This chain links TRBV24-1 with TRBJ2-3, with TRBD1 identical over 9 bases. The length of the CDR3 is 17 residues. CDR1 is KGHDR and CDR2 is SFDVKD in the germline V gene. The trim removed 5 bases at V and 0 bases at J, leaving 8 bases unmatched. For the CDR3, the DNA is TGTGCCACCAGTGGAGACAGGGGGTTTTTTAGCACAGATACGCAGTATTTT. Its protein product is CATSGDRGFFSTDTQYF.

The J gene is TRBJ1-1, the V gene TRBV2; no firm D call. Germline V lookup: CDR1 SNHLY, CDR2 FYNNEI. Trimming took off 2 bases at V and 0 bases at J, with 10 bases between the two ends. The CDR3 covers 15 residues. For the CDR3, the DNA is TGTGCCAGCAGTGAAATTCCGGGAATGAACACTGAAGCTTTCTTT. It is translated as CASSEIPGMNTEAFF.

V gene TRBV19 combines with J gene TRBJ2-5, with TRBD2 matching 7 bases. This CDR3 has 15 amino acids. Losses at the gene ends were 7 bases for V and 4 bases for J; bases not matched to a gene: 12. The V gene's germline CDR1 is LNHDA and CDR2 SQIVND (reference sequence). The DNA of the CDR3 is TGTGCCAGTACCTCCGGGGGGTCAGGCCTAGAGACCCAGTACTTC. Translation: CASTSGGSGLETQYF.